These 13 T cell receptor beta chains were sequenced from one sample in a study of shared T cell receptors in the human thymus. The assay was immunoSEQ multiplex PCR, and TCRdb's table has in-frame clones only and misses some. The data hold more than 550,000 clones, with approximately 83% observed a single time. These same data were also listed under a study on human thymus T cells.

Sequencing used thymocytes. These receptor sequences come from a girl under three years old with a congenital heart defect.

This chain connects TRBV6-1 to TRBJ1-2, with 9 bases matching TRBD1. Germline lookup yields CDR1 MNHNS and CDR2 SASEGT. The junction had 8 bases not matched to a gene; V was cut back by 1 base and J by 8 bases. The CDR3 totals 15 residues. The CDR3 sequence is CASSEGQGTGYGYTF. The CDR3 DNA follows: TGTGCCAGCAGTGAAGGCCAAGGGACAGGGTACGGCTACACCTTC.

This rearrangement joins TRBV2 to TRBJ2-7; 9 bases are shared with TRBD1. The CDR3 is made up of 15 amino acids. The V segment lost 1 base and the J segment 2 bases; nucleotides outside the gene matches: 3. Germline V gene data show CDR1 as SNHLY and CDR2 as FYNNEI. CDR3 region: CASSEEGQGPYEQYF. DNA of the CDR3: TGTGCCAGCAGTGAAGAGGGACAGGGCCCCTACGAGCAGTACTTC.

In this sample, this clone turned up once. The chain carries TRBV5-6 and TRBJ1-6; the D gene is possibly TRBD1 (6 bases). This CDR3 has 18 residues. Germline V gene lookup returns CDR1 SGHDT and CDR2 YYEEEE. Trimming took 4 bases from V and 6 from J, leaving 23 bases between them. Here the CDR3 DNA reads TGTGCCAGCAGCCAAAGGACAGTCGCTCACGAATGTAATTCACCCCTCCACTTT. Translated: CASSQRTVAHECNSPLHF.

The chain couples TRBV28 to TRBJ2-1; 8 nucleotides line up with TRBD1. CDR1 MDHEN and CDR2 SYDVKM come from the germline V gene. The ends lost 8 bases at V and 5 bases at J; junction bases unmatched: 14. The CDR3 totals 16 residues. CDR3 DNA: TGTGCCAGCGTCATAGGGGGACAGGCCCGGGACAATGAGCAGTTCTTC. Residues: CASVIGGQARDNEQFF.

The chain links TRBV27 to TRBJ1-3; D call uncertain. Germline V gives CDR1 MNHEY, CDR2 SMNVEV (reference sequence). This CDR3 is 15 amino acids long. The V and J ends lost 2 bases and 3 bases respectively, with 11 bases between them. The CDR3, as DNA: TGTGCCAGCAGTTTAGCGAATTCGAGTGGAAACACCATATATTTT. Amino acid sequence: CASSLANSSGNTIYF.

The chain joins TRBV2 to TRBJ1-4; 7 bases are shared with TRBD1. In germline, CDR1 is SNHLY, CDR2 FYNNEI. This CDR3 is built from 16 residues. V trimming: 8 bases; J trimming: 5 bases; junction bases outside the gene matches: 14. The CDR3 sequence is CASSGGPGQKNEKLFF. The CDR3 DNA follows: TGTGCCAGCTCTGGGGGACCGGGACAGAAGAATGAAAAACTGTTTTTT.

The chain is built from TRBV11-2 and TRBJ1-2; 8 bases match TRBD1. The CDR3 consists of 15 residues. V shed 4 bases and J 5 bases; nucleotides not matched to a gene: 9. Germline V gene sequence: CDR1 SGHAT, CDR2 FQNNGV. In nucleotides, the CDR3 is TGTGCCAGCAGCTCTGGACAGGGTAAAATGTATGGCTACACCTTC. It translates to CASSSGQGKMYGYTF.

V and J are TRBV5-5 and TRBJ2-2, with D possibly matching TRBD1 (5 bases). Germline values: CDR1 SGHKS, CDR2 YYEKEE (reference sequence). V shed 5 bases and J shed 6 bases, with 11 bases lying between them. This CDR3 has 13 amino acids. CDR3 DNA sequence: TGTGCCAGCAGGGTAAGGGGTTCCGGGGAGCTGTTTTTT. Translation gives CASRVRGSGELFF. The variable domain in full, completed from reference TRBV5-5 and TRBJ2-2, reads DAGVTQSPTHLIKTRGQQVTLRCSPISGHKSVSWYQQVLGQGPQFIFQYYEKEERGRGNFPDRFSARQFPNYSSELNVNALLLGDSALYLCASRVRGSGELFFGEGSRLTVL.

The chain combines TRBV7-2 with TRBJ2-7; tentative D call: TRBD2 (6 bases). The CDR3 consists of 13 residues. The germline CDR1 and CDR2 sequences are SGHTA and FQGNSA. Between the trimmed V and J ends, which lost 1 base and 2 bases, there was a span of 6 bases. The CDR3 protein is CASSLGLAYEQYF. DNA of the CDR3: TGTGCCAGCAGCTTAGGACTAGCCTACGAGCAGTACTTC.

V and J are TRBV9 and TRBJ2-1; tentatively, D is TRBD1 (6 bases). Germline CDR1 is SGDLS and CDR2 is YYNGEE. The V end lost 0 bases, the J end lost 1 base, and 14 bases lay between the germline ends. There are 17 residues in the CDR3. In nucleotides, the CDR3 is TGTGCCAGCAGCGTAGGGGCTCGGACAGTATCCTACAATGAGCAGTTCTTC. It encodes CASSVGARTVSYNEQFF.

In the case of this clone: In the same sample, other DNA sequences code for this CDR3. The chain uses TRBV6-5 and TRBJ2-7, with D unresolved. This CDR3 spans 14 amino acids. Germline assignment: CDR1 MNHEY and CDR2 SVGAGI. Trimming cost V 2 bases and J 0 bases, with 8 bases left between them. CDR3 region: CASSYGQSSYEQYF. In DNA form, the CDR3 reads TGTGCCAGCAGTTACGGGCAGAGCTCCTACGAGCAGTACTTC.

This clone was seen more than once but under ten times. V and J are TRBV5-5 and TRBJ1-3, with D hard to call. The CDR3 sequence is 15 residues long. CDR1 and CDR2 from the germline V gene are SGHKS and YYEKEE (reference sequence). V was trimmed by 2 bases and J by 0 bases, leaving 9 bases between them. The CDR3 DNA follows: TGTGCCAGCAGCTTACAGAGTGACTCTGGAAACACCATATATTTT. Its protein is CASSLQSDSGNTIYF.

DNA for the CDR3: TGTGCCAGCAGTGAAAGTGCTGAATGGTACCGGGTTAGAAATCAGCCCCAGCATTTT. Amino acids: CASSESAEWYRVRNQPQHF. The chain is built from TRBV6-1 and TRBJ1-5, with D uncertain. The CDR3 totals 19 residues. Germline V lookup: CDR1 MNHNS, CDR2 SASEGT. The V end lost 2 bases, the J end lost 4 bases, and 24 bases lay between the germline ends.